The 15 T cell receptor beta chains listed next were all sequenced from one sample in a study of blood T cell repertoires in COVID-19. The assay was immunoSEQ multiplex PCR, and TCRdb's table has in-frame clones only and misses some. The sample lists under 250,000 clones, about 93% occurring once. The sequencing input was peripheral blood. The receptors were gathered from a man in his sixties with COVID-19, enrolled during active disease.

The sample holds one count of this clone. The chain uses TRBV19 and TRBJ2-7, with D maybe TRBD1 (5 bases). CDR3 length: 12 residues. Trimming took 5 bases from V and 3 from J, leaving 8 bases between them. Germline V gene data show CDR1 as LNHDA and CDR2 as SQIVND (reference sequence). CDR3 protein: CASSAGYYEQYF. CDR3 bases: TGTGCCAGTAGTGCAGGGTACTACGAGCAGTACTTC.

This CDR3 is CASSYDRVRYGYTF. Here the CDR3 DNA reads TGTGCCAGCAGTTATGACAGGGTGAGGTATGGCTACACCTTC. The chain employs TRBV6-5 and TRBJ1-2; TRBD1 matches at 7 bases. The CDR3 runs to 14 residues. In germline, CDR1 is MNHEY, CDR2 SVGAGI. V lost 3 bases, J lost 5 bases, and 6 bases stayed unmatched.

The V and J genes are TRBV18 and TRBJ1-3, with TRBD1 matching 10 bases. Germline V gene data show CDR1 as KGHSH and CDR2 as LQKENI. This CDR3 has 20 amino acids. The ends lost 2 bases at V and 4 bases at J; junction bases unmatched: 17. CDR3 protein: CASSPNLWTGGDLGGNTIYF. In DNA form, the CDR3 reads TGTGCCAGCTCACCAAACCTGTGGACAGGGGGTGACTTGGGAGGAAACACCATATATTTT. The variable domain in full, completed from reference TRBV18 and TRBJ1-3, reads NAGVMQNPRHLVRRRGQEARLRCSPMKGHSHVYWYRQLPEEGLKFMVYLQKENIIDESGMPKERFSAEFPKEGPSILRIQQVVRGDSAAYFCASSPNLWTGGDLGGNTIYFGEGSWLTVV.

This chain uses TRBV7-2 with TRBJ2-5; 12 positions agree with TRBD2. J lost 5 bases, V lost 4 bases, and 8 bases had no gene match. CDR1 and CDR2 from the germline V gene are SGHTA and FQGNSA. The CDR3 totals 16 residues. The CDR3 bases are TGTGCCAGCAGCTCGACTAGCGGGAGCGGTAGGGAGACCCAGTACTTC. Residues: CASSSTSGSGRETQYF.

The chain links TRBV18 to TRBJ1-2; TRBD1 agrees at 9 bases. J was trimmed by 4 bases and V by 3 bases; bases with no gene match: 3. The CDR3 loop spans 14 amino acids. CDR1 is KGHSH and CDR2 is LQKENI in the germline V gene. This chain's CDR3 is CASSPEQGAYGYTF. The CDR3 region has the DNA TGTGCCAGCTCACCCGAACAGGGGGCCTATGGCTACACCTTC.

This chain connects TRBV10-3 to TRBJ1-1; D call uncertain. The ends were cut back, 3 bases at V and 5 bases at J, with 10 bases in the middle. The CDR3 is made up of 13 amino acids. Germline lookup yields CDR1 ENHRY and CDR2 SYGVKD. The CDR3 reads CAISESGGTEAFF. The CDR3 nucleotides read TGTGCCATCAGTGAATCTGGAGGGACTGAAGCTTTCTTT.

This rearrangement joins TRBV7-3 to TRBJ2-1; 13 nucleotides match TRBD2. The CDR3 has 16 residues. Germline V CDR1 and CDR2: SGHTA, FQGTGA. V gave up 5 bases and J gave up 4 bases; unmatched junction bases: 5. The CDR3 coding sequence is TGTGCCAGCAGCCCCTTGGGACTAGCGGGGTACAATGAGCAGTTCTTC. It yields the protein CASSPLGLAGYNEQFF. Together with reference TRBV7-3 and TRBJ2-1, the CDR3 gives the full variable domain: GAGVSQTPSNKVTEKGKYVELRCDPISGHTALYWYRQSLGQGPEFLIYFQGTGAADDSGLPNDRFFAVRPEGSVSTLKIQRTERGDSAVYLCASSPLGLAGYNEQFFGPGTRLTVL.

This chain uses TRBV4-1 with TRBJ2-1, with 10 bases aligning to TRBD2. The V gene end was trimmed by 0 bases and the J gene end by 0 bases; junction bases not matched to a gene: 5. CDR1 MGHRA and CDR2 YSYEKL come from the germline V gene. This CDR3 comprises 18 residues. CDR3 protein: CASSQESGGGFSYNEQFF. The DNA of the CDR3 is TGCGCCAGCAGCCAAGAAAGCGGGGGGGGATTCTCCTACAATGAGCAGTTCTTC.

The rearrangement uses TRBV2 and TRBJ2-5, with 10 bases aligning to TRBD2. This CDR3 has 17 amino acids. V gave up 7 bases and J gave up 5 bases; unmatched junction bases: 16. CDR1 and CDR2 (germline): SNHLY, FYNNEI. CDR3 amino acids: CASIAPPSGGAAETQYF. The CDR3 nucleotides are TGTGCCAGCATAGCTCCCCCCAGCGGGGGGGCCGCGGAGACCCAGTACTTC.

CDR3 amino acids: CASRQGFSTGELFF. CDR3 nucleotides: TGTGCCAGCCGTCAGGGGTTTAGCACCGGGGAGCTGTTTTTT. The chain carries TRBV27 and TRBJ2-2; tentative D call: TRBD1 (6 bases). The germline gives CDR1 MNHEY, CDR2 SMNVEV (reference sequence). This CDR3 has 14 amino acids. Trimming left V 8 bases short and J 4 bases short, with 14 bases between.

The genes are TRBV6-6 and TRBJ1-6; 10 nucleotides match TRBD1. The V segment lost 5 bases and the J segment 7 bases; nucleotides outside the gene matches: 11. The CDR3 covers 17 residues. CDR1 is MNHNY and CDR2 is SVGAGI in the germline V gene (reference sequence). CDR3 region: CASSRPGQGEYNSPLHF. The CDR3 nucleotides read TGTGCCAGCAGTCGACCCGGACAGGGGGAGTACAATTCACCCCTCCACTTT.

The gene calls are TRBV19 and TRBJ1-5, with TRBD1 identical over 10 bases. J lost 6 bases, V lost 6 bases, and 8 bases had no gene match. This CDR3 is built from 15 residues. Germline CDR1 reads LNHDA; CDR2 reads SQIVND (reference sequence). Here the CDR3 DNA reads TGTGCCAGTAGGCCCCCAGGGACAGGGGCTCAGCCCCAGCATTTT. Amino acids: CASRPPGTGAQPQHF.

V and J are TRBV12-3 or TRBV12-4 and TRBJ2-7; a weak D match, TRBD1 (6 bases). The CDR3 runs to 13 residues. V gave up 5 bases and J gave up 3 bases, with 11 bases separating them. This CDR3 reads CASSQGQGYEQYF. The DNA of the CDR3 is TGTGCCAGCAGTCAGGGGCAGGGCTACGAGCAGTACTTC.

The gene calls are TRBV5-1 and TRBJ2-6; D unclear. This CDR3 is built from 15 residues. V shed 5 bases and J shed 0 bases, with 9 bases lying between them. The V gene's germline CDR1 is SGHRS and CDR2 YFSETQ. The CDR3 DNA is TGCGCCAGCAGATCCGTCTACTCTGGGGCCAACGTCCTGACTTTC. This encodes CASRSVYSGANVLTF.

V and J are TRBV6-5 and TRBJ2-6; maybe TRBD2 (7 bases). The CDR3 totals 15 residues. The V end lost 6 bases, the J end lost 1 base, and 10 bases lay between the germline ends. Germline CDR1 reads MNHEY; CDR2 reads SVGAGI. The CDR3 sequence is CASSGGHSGANVLTF. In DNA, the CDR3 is TGTGCCAGCAGCGGGGGGCATTCTGGGGCCAACGTCCTGACTTTC.